These 2 T cell receptor beta chains were sequenced from one sample in a study of T-cell reconstitution after alpha-beta-depleted transplantation in children. Construction of the TCRbeta library involved unique molecular identifiers. TCRdb re-analysed the PCR reads in MiXCR, keeping a single row per CDR3 protein. This table has about 310,000 distinct CDR3 sequences, around 25% appearing once. Specimen: PBMCs, mostly from graft donor cells, collected 180 days after TCRalphabeta/CD19-depleted stem cell transplant. Source of these receptors: a male patient aged 5 to 17 who had a stem cell transplant for acute lymphoblastic leukemia, so the T cells may come from the graft donor.

This clonotype was counted between two and nine times. Here the CDR3 DNA reads TGCGCCGGAGGGGTATTAGAGGAGTACAATGAGCAGTTCTTC. Encoded protein: CAGGVLEEYNEQFF. The chain has TRBV10-1 and TRBJ2-1, with D possibly TRBD2 on 6 matching bases. CDR1 is WNHNN and CDR2 is SYGVQD in the germline V gene (reference sequence). V lost 11 bases and J 4 bases, leaving 18 bases between the germline ends. The CDR3 length is 14 residues.

This clonotype was seen more than once but under ten times. The rearrangement joins TRBV3-1 to TRBJ2-5; 14 bases fit TRBD2. Germline CDR1 reads LGHDT; CDR2 reads YNNKEL (reference sequence). After removal of 5 bases from V and 4 bases from J, the junction contained 9 bases not matched to a gene. The CDR3 loop spans 17 amino acids. The CDR3 DNA reads as TGTGCCAGCAGCAACCGGGCAGGGACTAGCGGGAGAGAGACCCAGTACTTC. It specifies CASSNRAGTSGRETQYF.